The clone carrying this T cell receptor (beta chain) came up many times. Genomic DNA acted as the template from which TCR beta VDJ combination and CDR3 sequence profiling were carried out. TCRdb passed the reads through MiXCR, listing each CDR3 protein once. The sample consists of about 160,000 distinct CDR3 sequences, around 40% of them appearing once. The CDR3 length is 12 residues. Trimming cost V 9 bases and J 1 base, with 8 bases left between them. Germline V gene sequence: CDR1 LNHDA, CDR2 SQIVND (reference sequence). These data originate in a study of CD8+CD57+ T cells in acquired aplastic anemia. In the study overall: DNA per sorted CD4+ or CD8+ sample ranged roughly 0.18 to 30 ug, averaging around 3 ug.

Sequenced material: sorted CD4+, CD8+, or CD8+CD57+ T cells (not recorded which) from PBMCs. The chain employs TRBV19 and TRBJ2-3; no definite D call. The receptor comes from a human donor in good health. The CDR3 region has the DNA TGTGCCAGCGGACGGGGCACAGATACGCAGTATTTT. The encoded protein is CASGRGTDTQYF.